This is a list of T cell receptor beta chains from one sample in a study of graft-versus-host responses after intestinal transplantation. Method: immunoSEQ multiplex PCR; TCRdb's copy keeps in-frame clones and lacks some. Of under 9,500 clones in the sample, around 30% are singletons; the top ten hold roughly 4%. This specimen was alloreactive CD8+ T cells from a mixed lymphocyte reaction culture, taken before transplantation. The receptors were sampled from a human patient who was an organ donor for intestinal transplantation. Both conserved end residues are part of each CDR3. D genes are given only for firm matches. The size field is filled for only some rows; it gives once, few, many or a size class.

.	TRBV9	TRBJ2-7	few	TGTGCCAGCAGCGTAGGCCCCTCGACAGGCTACGAGCAGTACTTC	CASSVGPSTGYEQYF
TRBD2	TRBV4-2	TRBJ2-7	.	TGTGCCAGCAGCCAAGAACTAGCGCCCGACCTCTCCTACGAGCAGTACTTC	CASSQELAPDLSYEQYF
.	TRBV10-3	TRBJ2-7	.	TGTGCCAGCAGCTTGGTCACCAGGCAGGAATCGTCCTCCTACGAGCAGTACTTC	CASSLVTRQESSSYEQYF
TRBD2	TRBV4-1	TRBJ2-1	.	TGCGCCAGCGGGGGGGTTCCCTACAATGAGCAGTTCTTC	CASGGVPYNEQFF
.	TRBV2	TRBJ2-7	few	TGTGCCAGCACTATCGACGGGTACGAGCAGTACTTC	CASTIDGYEQYF
.	TRBV5-6	TRBJ2-1	.	TGTGCCAGCAGCTTGGCCAAACTAGCCGTGAACTACAATGAGCAGTTCTTC	CASSLAKLAVNYNEQFF
TRBD2	TRBV5-5	TRBJ2-7	few	TGTGCCAGCAGCCAAGAGGCCGGGGGGGCCCTCTACGAGCAGTACTTC	CASSQEAGGALYEQYF
.	TRBV19	TRBJ2-1	few	TGTGCCAGTATGGAGGGGCGAAGCTCCTACAATGAGCAGTTCTTC	CASMEGRSSYNEQFF
TRBD1	TRBV29-1	TRBJ2-7	.	TGCAGCGTTGGACAGGGGGCATCCTACGAGCAGTACTTC	CSVGQGASYEQYF
.	TRBV29-1	TRBJ2-1	few	TGCAGCGCGGGGGTGGCCGATGAGCAGTTCTTC	CSAGVADEQFF
TRBD2	TRBV27	TRBJ2-1	few	TGTGCCAGCAGTTTAGGGACTAGGTATGAGCAGTTCTTC	CASSLGTRYEQFF
.	TRBV7-4	TRBJ2-1	few	TGTGCCAGCAGCTCCCCTTACAATGAGCAGTTCTTC	CASSSPYNEQFF
.	TRBV4-1	TRBJ2-1	.	TGCGCCAGCAGCCAATATCACAGCTCCTACAATGAGCAGTTCTTC	CASSQYHSSYNEQFF
.	TRBV7-9	TRBJ1-6	.	TGTGCCAGCAGCTTAGTTGCAGGGGAATCACCCCTCCACTTT	CASSLVAGESPLHF
TRBD1	TRBV23-1	TRBJ2-1	.	TGCGCCAGCAGTCAATCAGGGACCGGGACAGAACCCTCGAGCTCCTACAATGAGCAGTTCTTC	CASSQSGTGTEPSSSYNEQFF
.	TRBV2	TRBJ1-3	medium-sized	TGTGCCAGCAGTGAGGGGCTTTCTGGAAACACCATATATTTT	CASSEGLSGNTIYF
TRBD1	TRBV14	TRBJ2-1	few	TGTGCCAGCAGCCAAGTCGGACAGGGCCCTAAGCAGTTCTTC	CASSQVGQGPKQFF
TRBD1	TRBV5-5	TRBJ2-7	few	TGTGCCAGCAGCCCCGGGACAGGAGCCTACGAGCAGTACTTC	CASSPGTGAYEQYF
.	TRBV10-3	TRBJ2-5	.	TGTGCCATCAGTGCGATTAGCGGACAAGAGACCCAGTACTTC	CAISAISGQETQYF
TRBD2	TRBV29-1	TRBJ2-1	.	TGCAGCGCCGGACTAGCGGCAGTCAGTGAGCAGTTCTTC	CSAGLAAVSEQFF
.	TRBV5-6	TRBJ2-1	large	TGTGCCAGCAGCTTGGTTGCGGGAGAGCAGTTCTTC	CASSLVAGEQFF
TRBD2	TRBV27	TRBJ2-7	medium-sized	TGTGCCAGCAGTTTAGATTGGGGGGGCGAGCAGTACTTC	CASSLDWGGEQYF
TRBD2	TRBV5-5	TRBJ2-7	.	TGTGCCAGCAGCTTGGATTTCGGGACTAGCGGGGCTGGCGACTACGAGCAGTACTTC	CASSLDFGTSGAGDYEQYF
TRBD2	TRBV10-2	TRBJ2-7	few	TGCGCCAGCAGTACTAGCGGGGGGCGGCAGGTGTACTTC	CASSTSGGRQVYF
TRBD2	TRBV5-4	TRBJ2-3	.	TGTGCCAGCAGCTTGGAAAGCCCGGGGGGTTGCACAGATACGCAGTATTTT	CASSLESPGGCTDTQYF
TRBD2	TRBV4-1	TRBJ2-2	medium-sized	TGCGCCAGCAGCCCCTGGACTAGCGGGGCAAACACCGGGGAGCTGTTTTTT	CASSPWTSGANTGELFF
.	TRBV11-2	TRBJ1-3	.	TGTGCCAGCAGCTTAGATCCAGTAAGCTCTGGAAACACCATATATTTT	CASSLDPVSSGNTIYF
.	TRBV2	TRBJ1-5	.	TGTGCCAGTTCGTTGGTGGGGCAGGGAATTAACAATCAGCCCCAGCATTTT	CASSLVGQGINNQPQHF
TRBD2	TRBV27	TRBJ2-1	once	TGTGCCAGCAGTTTATACCTAGCGGGAAGGGACAATGAGCAGTTCTTC	CASSLYLAGRDNEQFF
.	TRBV5-1	TRBJ2-1	few	TGCGCCAGCAGCTTGATATGGTCGAGCCGGGGGCAGTTCTTC	CASSLIWSSRGQFF
TRBD2	TRBV29-1	TRBJ2-7	large	TGCAGCGTGCGGACTAGCGACTCCTACGAGCAGTACTTC	CSVRTSDSYEQYF
TRBD1	TRBV5-5	TRBJ2-7	.	TGTGCCAGCAGCAAAGGACAGGGCGTTTGGTACGAGCAGTACTTC	CASSKGQGVWYEQYF
TRBD1	TRBV7-8	TRBJ2-7	.	TGTGCCAGCAGCCACATCGGGACAGGGGGCACCTACGAGCAGTACTTC	CASSHIGTGGTYEQYF
TRBD1	TRBV7-9	TRBJ1-2	few	TGTGCCAGCAGCTTCTTCCGGGACAGGGTTAGGAGCCCCTTCGGCTACACCTTC	CASSFFRDRVRSPFGYTF
.	TRBV7-9	TRBJ1-3	.	TGTGCCAGCAGCTTAGATTACGGCGGGGGAGTCACCATATATTTT	CASSLDYGGGVTIYF
TRBD1	TRBV5-8	TRBJ2-7	.	TGTGCCAGCAGCCTAAGTGAGGAGACAGGGGCATCTCTTATCTACGAGCAGTACTTC	CASSLSEETGASLIYEQYF
.	TRBV5-1	TRBJ1-6	medium-sized	TGCGCCAGCAGCTTGGCCGACAGGTTTCATTCACCCCTCCACTTT	CASSLADRFHSPLHF
.	TRBV7-9	TRBJ2-7	few	TGTGCCAGCAGCTTACTAGCCTACGAGCAGTACTTC	CASSLLAYEQYF
TRBD2	TRBV10-3	TRBJ2-3	.	TGTGCCATCAGTGGGTCCGTTGGGGTAGCGGGGTATCGCACAGATACGCAGTATTTT	CAISGSVGVAGYRTDTQYF
.	TRBV21-1	TRBJ2-3	.	TGTGCCAGCAACCTACTAGCGGGGGGGGCAGATACGCAGTATTTT	CASNLLAGGADTQYF
.	TRBV2	TRBJ2-7	medium-sized	TGTGCCAGCAGTGGAGGGTTTTATTTGGTACAGTACTTC	CASSGGFYLVQYF
TRBD1	TRBV28	TRBJ1-3	.	TGTGCCAGCGGGCTCCGGGACAGGGTCGGAAACACCATATATTTT	CASGLRDRVGNTIYF